The 24 T cell receptor beta chains reported below all come from one sample, sequenced in a study of cytomegalovirus exposure and HLA in healthy donors. Profiling relied on immunoSEQ multiplex PCR, and the TCRdb table lists in-frame clones only, not all of them. The table records some 120,000 clones, 70% to 90% of them present only once. The sequencing sample was made of PBMCs. These receptors were collected from a woman in her late teens or twenties in good health and CMV-seronegative.

The chain joins TRBV6-5 to TRBJ2-7; 14 bases match TRBD2. The CDR3 consists of 15 residues. Looked up from germline, CDR1 is MNHEY and CDR2 is SVGAGI. Trimming took 6 bases from V and 4 from J; bases not matched to a gene: 5. CDR3 sequence reads: CASSRGTSGSYEQYF. The CDR3 DNA sequence: TGTGCCAGCAGCCGCGGGACTAGCGGGAGTTACGAGCAGTACTTC.

Only a few counts were recorded for this clone. The chain has TRBV11-2 and TRBJ2-7; 10 nucleotides line up with TRBD2. V lost 5 bases and J lost 0; bases outside the gene matches: 4. The CDR3 loop spans 15 amino acids. CDR1 is SGHAT, CDR2 FQNNGV, per germline. The CDR3 is CASSDTSGNSYEQYF. The CDR3 DNA reads as TGTGCCAGCAGCGACACTAGCGGGAACTCCTACGAGCAGTACTTC.

The chain carries TRBV28 and TRBJ2-5; 11 positions agree with TRBD2. V shed 6 bases and J 5 bases; nucleotides not matched to a gene: 11. This CDR3 has 16 residues. Germline V gene lookup returns CDR1 MDHEN and CDR2 SYDVKM. The CDR3 sequence is CASRTGLAVLRETQYF. The CDR3 DNA is TGTGCCAGCAGGACGGGACTAGCGGTGCTCCGGGAGACCCAGTACTTC.

The chain carries TRBV28 and TRBJ2-7; D is ambiguous. The ends were cut back, 5 bases at V and 5 bases at J, with 7 bases in the middle. CDR1 is MDHEN and CDR2 is SYDVKM in the germline V gene. The CDR3 extends over 11 amino acids. This CDR3 is CASSSRHEQYF. CDR3 bases: TGTGCCAGCAGTAGCAGGCACGAGCAGTACTTC.

V and J are TRBV7-3 and TRBJ1-5, with unresolved D. V lost 2 bases and J 2 bases, leaving 10 bases between the germline ends. This CDR3 is built from 15 residues. Germline V gene lookup returns CDR1 SGHTA and CDR2 FQGTGA. CDR3 DNA: TGTGCCAGCAGCTTAGGAGACTTGGGCAATCAGCCCCAGCATTTT. It specifies CASSLGDLGNQPQHF.

This clone was seen only a few times. The chain employs TRBV4-1 and TRBJ1-2; no firm D call. Looked up from germline, CDR1 is MGHRA and CDR2 is YSYEKL. The CDR3 has 13 amino acids. The V gene lost 7 bases and the J gene lost 0 bases, with 9 bases spanning the gap. The DNA for the CDR3 is TGCGCCAGCACCCAGGCGGCTAACTATGGCTACACCTTC. Amino acid sequence: CASTQAANYGYTF.

The V call is TRBV6-1, the J call TRBJ2-7; the D gene is possibly TRBD1 (10 bases). The CDR3 is 16 amino acids. V was clipped by 2 bases and J by 4 bases, with 18 bases between them. CDR1 is MNHNS, CDR2 SASEGT, per germline. The CDR3 bases are TGTGCCAGCAGTGAATCTAGCGGGACAGGGGTTTACGAGCAGTACTTC. This sequence encodes CASSESSGTGVYEQYF.

The count of this clone is one. J is TRBJ2-2 and V is TRBV10-3, with 9 bases aligning to TRBD1. Germline trimming cut 6 bases from V and 3 bases from J; bases unmatched to any gene: 5. CDR3 length: 15 amino acids. The germline CDR1 and CDR2 sequences are ENHRY and SYGVKD. CDR3 sequence reads: CAIRATGGDTGELFF. CDR3 coding DNA: TGTGCCATCAGGGCGACAGGGGGAGACACCGGGGAGCTGTTTTTT.

The CDR3 sequence is CASRQGRNTEAFF. CDR3 in DNA: TGTGCCAGCAGACAAGGGAGAAACACTGAAGCTTTCTTT. The chain recombines TRBV2 with TRBJ1-1; no definite D call. This CDR3 has 13 amino acids. Trimming removed 6 bases at V and 2 bases at J, with 10 bases between. CDR1 is SNHLY, CDR2 FYNNEI, per germline.

The CDR3 spells CASSISDRITGELFF. The CDR3 region has the DNA TGTGCCAGTAGTATATCGGACAGGATTACCGGGGAGCTGTTTTTT. The genes are TRBV19 and TRBJ2-2, with 7 bases lining up with TRBD1. Germline V gives CDR1 LNHDA, CDR2 SQIVND (reference sequence). The CDR3 is made up of 15 amino acids. V shed 2 bases and J 5 bases; nucleotides not matched to a gene: 5. Supplemented by reference TRBV19 and TRBJ2-2, the full variable domain reads DGGITQSPKYLFRKEGQNVTLSCEQNLNHDAMYWYRQDPGQGLRLIYYSQIVNDFQKGDIAEGYSVSREKKESFPLTVTSAQKNPTAFYLCASSISDRITGELFFGEGSRLTVL.

This chain joins TRBV25-1 and TRBJ2-6; 10 nucleotides align to TRBD1. The V gene's germline CDR1 is MGHDK and CDR2 SYGVNS. The V segment lost 3 bases and the J segment 2 bases; nucleotides outside the gene matches: 7. The CDR3 sequence is 18 residues long. CDR3 residues: CASSDAPGQGTGANVLTF. In nucleotides, the CDR3 is TGTGCCAGCAGTGACGCTCCGGGACAGGGGACTGGGGCCAACGTCCTGACTTTC.

To note about this clone: An end of the junction differs from the germline gene, which may be a read error. The rearrangement uses TRBV7-7 and TRBJ2-5; D unresolved. The CDR3 covers 13 residues. Germline V gene data show CDR1 as SSHAT and CDR2 as FNYEAQ (reference sequence). CDR3 in amino acids: CASSLVVGETQYF. Written as DNA, the CDR3 is TGTGCTAGCAGCTTAGTAGTTGGAGAGACCCAGTACTTC.

V usage is TRBV5-6 and J usage is TRBJ2-2; 7 nucleotides match TRBD1. V was clipped by 2 bases and J by 5 bases; unmatched bases: 6. This CDR3 has 15 amino acids. CDR1 and CDR2 (germline): SGHDT, YYEEEE. The CDR3 nucleotides are TGTGCCAGCAGCTTCCTATTCAGGGGGACCGGGGAGCTGTTTTTT. Protein: CASSFLFRGTGELFF.

The table lists this clone with a count of one. The chain carries TRBV19 and TRBJ2-3; 12 bases fit TRBD2. Germline V gives CDR1 LNHDA, CDR2 SQIVND (reference sequence). CDR3 size: 16 residues. The V gene end was trimmed by 4 bases and the J gene end by 4 bases; junction bases not matched to a gene: 6. CDR3: CASSTLAGGLADTQYF. The CDR3 DNA reads as TGTGCCAGTAGTACACTAGCGGGGGGTTTGGCAGATACGCAGTATTTT.

This chain's CDR3 is CATPRKSESQGARSQGYTF. The CDR3 DNA is TGTGCCACCCCTCGCAAATCAGAGTCACAGGGGGCCCGAAGTCAAGGCTACACCTTC. The rearrangement uses TRBV9 and TRBJ1-2; the match to TRBD1 covers 9 bases. The CDR3 consists of 19 residues. V trimming: 9 bases; J trimming: 8 bases; junction bases outside the gene matches: 29. CDR1 and CDR2 (germline): SGDLS, YYNGEE.

This chain uses TRBV2 with TRBJ1-2; 8 bases map to TRBD1. The CDR3 contains 13 residues. The junction had 6 bases not matched to a gene; V was cut back by 6 bases and J by 6 bases. From germline, CDR1 is SNHLY and CDR2 FYNNEI. CDR3 nucleotides: TGTGCCAGCAGCTTGGACAGGGCCCATGGCTACACCTTC. Its protein is CASSLDRAHGYTF.

The J gene is TRBJ2-3, the V gene TRBV28; TRBD2 aligns across 13 bases. CDR1 and CDR2 from the germline V gene are MDHEN and SYDVKM. V trimming: 5 bases; J trimming: 5 bases; junction bases outside the gene matches: 7. The CDR3 has 16 residues. The CDR3 spells CASSPLLAGGQDTQYF. The CDR3 region has the DNA TGTGCCAGCAGTCCGCTACTAGCGGGGGGGCAAGATACGCAGTATTTT.

The rearrangement links TRBV11-2 to TRBJ2-2, with 8 positions matching TRBD1. CDR1 and CDR2 (germline): SGHAT, FQNNGV. This CDR3 has 16 amino acids. V lost 4 bases and J lost 5; bases outside the gene matches: 9. CDR3 sequence (DNA): TGTGCCAGCAGCTCATCGGACAGGGCGGAAACCGGGGAGCTGTTTTTT. This sequence encodes CASSSSDRAETGELFF.

The V and J genes are TRBV6-5 and TRBJ1-4; D possibly corresponds to TRBD1 (5 bases). Looked up from germline, CDR1 is MNHEY and CDR2 is SVGAGI. The CDR3 has 13 residues. Trimming left V 5 bases short and J 4 bases short, with 8 bases between. DNA for the CDR3: TGTGCCAGCAGTCAGGGATTTAATGAAAAACTGTTTTTT. Amino acids: CASSQGFNEKLFF.

This chain links TRBV25-1 with TRBJ2-5, with 7 bases lining up with TRBD1. The CDR3 loop spans 15 amino acids. Unmatched junction bases numbered 12, after V lost 4 bases and J lost 7 bases. CDR1 and CDR2 from the germline V gene are MGHDK and SYGVNS. CDR3: CASSVRGLGVGTQYF. CDR3 bases: TGTGCCAGCAGTGTGAGGGGGCTCGGGGTTGGGACCCAGTACTTC.

The CDR3 reads CASSEWAGGAFNEQFF. The CDR3 DNA is TGTGCCAGCAGTGAATGGGCGGGAGGGGCTTTCAATGAGCAGTTCTTC. This sequence joins TRBV25-1 and TRBJ2-1, with 9 bases identical to TRBD2. Germline-derived CDR1 and CDR2 are MGHDK and SYGVNS. V was clipped by 1 base and J by 6 bases; unmatched bases: 7. CDR3 length: 16 residues.

CDR3 DNA: TGTGCCAGCAGCGTAGATGACATAACCTACGAGCAGTACTTC. Its translation: CASSVDDITYEQYF. The chain carries TRBV9 and TRBJ2-7; D is uncertain. Germline V gives CDR1 SGDLS, CDR2 YYNGEE. V shed 0 bases and J shed 2 bases, with 9 bases lying between them. The CDR3 totals 14 residues. Full variable domain (rest looked up from reference TRBV9 and TRBJ2-7): DSGVTQTPKHLITATGQRVTLRCSPRSGDLSVYWYQQSLDQGLQFLIQYYNGEERAKGNILERFSAQQFPDLHSELNLSSLELGDSALYFCASSVDDITYEQYFGPGTRLTVT.

The rearrangement joins TRBV15 to TRBJ2-5; a weak D match, TRBD1 (6 bases). CDR3 size: 14 residues. Germline V lookup: CDR1 LNHNV, CDR2 YYDKDF (reference sequence). V was pared by 0 bases and J by 4 bases, with 9 bases between. CDR3 nucleotides: TGTGCCACCAGCAGAGAATGGACAGTAGAGACCCAGTACTTC. Its protein is CATSREWTVETQYF.

The chain is built from TRBV2 and TRBJ2-1, with D possibly matching TRBD1 (5 bases). The CDR3 totals 17 residues. Between the trimmed V and J ends, which lost 6 bases and 7 bases, there was a span of 25 bases. The V gene's germline CDR1 is SNHLY and CDR2 FYNNEI. In nucleotides, the CDR3 is TGTGCCAGCAGACCATTGAACTGGGCGACAGCCAGGAATGAGCAGTTCTTC. Protein sequence: CASRPLNWATARNEQFF.